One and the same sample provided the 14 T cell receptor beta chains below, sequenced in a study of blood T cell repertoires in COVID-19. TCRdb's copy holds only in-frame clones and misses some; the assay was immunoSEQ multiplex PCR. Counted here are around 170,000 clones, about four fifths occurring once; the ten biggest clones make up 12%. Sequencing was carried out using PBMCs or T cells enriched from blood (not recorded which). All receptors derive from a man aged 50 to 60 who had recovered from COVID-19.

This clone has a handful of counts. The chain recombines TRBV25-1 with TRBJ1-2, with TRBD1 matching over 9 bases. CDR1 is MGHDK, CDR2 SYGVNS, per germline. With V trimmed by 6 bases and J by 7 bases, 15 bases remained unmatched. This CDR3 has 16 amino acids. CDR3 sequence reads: CASSVSPGQGVSGYTF. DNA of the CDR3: TGTGCCAGCAGCGTATCCCCGGGACAGGGTGTAAGTGGCTACACCTTC.

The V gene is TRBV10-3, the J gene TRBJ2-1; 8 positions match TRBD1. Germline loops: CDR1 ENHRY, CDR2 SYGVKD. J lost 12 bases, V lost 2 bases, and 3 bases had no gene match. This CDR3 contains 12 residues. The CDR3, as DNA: TGTGCCATCAGTGAGATTGACAGGGGGCAGTTCTTC. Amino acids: CAISEIDRGQFF.

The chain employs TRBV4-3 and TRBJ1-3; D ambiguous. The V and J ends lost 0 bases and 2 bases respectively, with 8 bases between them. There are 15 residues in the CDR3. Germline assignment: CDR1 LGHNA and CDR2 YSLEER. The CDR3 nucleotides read TGCGCCAGCAGCCAAGATTCAGTTACTGGAAACACCATATATTTT. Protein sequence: CASSQDSVTGNTIYF.

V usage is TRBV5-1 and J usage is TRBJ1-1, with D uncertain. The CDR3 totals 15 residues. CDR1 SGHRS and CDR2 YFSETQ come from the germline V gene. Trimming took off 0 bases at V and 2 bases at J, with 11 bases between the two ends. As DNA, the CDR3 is TGCGCCAGCAGCTTGGTGAGATCGGGAAACACTGAAGCTTTCTTT. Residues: CASSLVRSGNTEAFF.

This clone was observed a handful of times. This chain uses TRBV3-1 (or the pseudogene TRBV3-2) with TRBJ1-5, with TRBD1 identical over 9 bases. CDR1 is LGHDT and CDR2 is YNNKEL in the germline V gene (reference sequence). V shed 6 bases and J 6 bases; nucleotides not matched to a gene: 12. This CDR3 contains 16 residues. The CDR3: CASSPSATGGRQPQHF. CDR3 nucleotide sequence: TGTGCCAGCAGTCCAAGTGCTACAGGGGGCCGTCAGCCCCAGCATTTT.

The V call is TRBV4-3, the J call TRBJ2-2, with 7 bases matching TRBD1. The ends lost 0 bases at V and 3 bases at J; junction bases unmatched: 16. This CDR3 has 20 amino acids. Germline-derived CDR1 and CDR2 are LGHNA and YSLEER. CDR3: CASSQDLVKGDRFYTGELFF. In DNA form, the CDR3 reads TGCGCCAGCAGCCAAGATCTAGTTAAAGGGGACAGATTTTACACCGGGGAGCTGTTTTTT.

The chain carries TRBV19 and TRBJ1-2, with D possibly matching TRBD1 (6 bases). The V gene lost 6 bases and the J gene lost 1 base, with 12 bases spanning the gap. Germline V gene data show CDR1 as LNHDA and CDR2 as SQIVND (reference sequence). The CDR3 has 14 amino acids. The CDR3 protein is CASSLPQGNYGYTF. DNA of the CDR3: TGTGCCAGTAGCCTACCACAGGGTAACTATGGCTACACCTTC.

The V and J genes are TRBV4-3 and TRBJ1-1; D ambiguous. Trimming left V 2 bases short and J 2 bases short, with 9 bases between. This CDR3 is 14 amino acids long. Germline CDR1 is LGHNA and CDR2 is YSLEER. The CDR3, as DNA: TGCGCCAGCAGCCAATCGGGATCCAACACTGAAGCTTTCTTT. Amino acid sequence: CASSQSGSNTEAFF.

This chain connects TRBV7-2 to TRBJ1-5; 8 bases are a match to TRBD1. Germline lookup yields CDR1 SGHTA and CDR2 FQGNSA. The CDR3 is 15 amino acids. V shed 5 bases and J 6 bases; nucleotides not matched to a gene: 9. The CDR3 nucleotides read TGTGCCAGCAGCCCGGACAGGGCAACGCGTCAGCCCCAGCATTTT. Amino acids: CASSPDRATRQPQHF.

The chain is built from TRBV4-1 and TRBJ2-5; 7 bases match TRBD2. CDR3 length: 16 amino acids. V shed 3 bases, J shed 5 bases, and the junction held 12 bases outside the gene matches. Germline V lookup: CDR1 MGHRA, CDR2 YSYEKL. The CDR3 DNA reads TGCGCCAGCAGCCACCCGACTAGCCAAAGGGCGGAGACCCAGTACTTC. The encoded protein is CASSHPTSQRAETQYF.

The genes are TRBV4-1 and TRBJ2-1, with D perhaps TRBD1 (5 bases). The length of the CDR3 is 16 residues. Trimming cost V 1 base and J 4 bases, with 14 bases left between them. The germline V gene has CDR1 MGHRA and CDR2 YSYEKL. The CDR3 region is CASSQAGKGPYNEQFF. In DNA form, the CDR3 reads TGCGCCAGCAGCCAAGCTGGAAAGGGGCCTTACAATGAGCAGTTCTTC.

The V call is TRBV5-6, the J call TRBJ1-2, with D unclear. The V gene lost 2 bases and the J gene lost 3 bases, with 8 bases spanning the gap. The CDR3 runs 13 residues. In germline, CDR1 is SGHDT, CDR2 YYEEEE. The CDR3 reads CASSFEGDYGYTF. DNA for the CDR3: TGTGCCAGCAGCTTTGAGGGCGACTATGGCTACACCTTC.

The CDR3: CASSTGQGLGDEQYF. As DNA, the CDR3 is TGCGCCAGCAGCACGGGACAGGGGCTCGGGGACGAGCAGTACTTC. The chain joins TRBV5-1 to TRBJ2-7; 10 positions match TRBD1. The CDR3 is 15 amino acids. Germline assignment: CDR1 SGHRS and CDR2 YFSETQ. V trimming: 4 bases; J trimming: 5 bases; junction bases outside the gene matches: 9.

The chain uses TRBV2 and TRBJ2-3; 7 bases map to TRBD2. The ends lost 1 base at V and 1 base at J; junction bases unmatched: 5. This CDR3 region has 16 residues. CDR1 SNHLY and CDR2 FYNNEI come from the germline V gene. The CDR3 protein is CASSEGLAVGTDTQYF. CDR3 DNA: TGTGCCAGCAGTGAAGGGCTAGCGGTCGGCACAGATACGCAGTATTTT.